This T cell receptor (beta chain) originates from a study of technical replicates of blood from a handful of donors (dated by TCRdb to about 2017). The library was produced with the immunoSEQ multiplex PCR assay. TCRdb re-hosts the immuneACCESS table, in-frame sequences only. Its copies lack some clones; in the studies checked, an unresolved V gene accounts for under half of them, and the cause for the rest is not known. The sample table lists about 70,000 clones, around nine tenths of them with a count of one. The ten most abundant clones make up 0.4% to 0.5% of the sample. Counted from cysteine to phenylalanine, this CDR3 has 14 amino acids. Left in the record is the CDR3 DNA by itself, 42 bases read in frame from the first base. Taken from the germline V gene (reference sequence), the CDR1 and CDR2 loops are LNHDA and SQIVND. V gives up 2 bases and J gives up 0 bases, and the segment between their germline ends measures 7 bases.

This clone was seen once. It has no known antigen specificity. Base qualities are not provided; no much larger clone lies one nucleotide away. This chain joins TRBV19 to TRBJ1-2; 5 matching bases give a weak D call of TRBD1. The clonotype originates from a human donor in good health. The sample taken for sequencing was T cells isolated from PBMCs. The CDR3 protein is CASSIIQANYGYTF. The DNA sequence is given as TGTGCCAGTAGTATAATACAGGCTAACTATGGCTACACCTTC.